This T cell receptor beta chain came from a study of cytomegalovirus exposure and HLA in healthy donors listed by TCRdb under 2017. In the study overall: According to an earlier analysis of around 600 of the donors, some 180 million T cells yielded roughly 110 million unique TCR beta sequences and 276 Gb of sequence data. A later genetic analysis took genome-wide SNP genotypes for about three fifths of the roughly 700 donors and used that subset as a discovery cohort. The study profiled the T cell repertoires of hundreds of subjects by immunosequencing and related them to cytomegalovirus serostatus. To study patterns of TCR occurrence, a later analysis re-analyzed previously published TCR beta repertoires from 600 to 750 donors and added high-resolution HLA genotyping. High-throughput TCR immunosequencing, statistical association of individual TCRs with disease status, and machine learning were combined to predict cytomegalovirus infection status. An earlier analysis of 587 of the donors used high-throughput TCR beta sequencing to judge whether each TCR beta V gene segment behaved as functional or pseudogenic. The aim of the study was to test whether cataloging public T cell receptors could identify signatures of past pathogen exposure. Approximately 310 gigabases of sequencing data and 70 million to 95 million unique TCR sequences made up an early release that covered under 750 HLA-typed donors. Besides the first cohort of around 670 subjects, a separate validation cohort made up of around 120 different subjects was used. Typing coverage varied by locus: roughly 620-640 donors for A, B, C, DRB1 and DQB1; approximately 500 for DQA1; approximately 610 for DPA1; some 470 for DPB1. On average, roughly 240,000 unique TCR beta nucleotide sequences were sequenced per donor among a few hundred genotyped donors of the cohort, with 15% to 20% of those sequences being non-productive. HLA typing covered class I and class II loci at four-digit resolution. Rather than drawing on any new phenotypic data, the later analysis identified candidate immune exposures from TCR beta sequences and the way those sequences occurred across donors. All discovery cohort repertoires had been generated on a single sequencing platform. Donor age, sex, ethnicity and CMV serostatus were collected together with the repertoire data. Of the roughly 400 genotyped donors, 65% to 90% fell in the genetic ancestry cluster associated with self-reported Caucasian donors. Roughly 5 DR-DQ haplotypes were handled as single units for association and clustering, since linkage in the cohort was strong.

About this clone itself: Its antigen is currently not known. No clone much larger than this one lies a single base away; base qualities are absent.

CDR1 MNHNS and CDR2 SASEGT were looked up in the germline V gene. From its cysteine to its phenylalanine, the CDR3 spans 13 amino acids. Kept here is only the CDR3 DNA, which spans 39 bases and is read in frame from base 1. V loses 10 bases of germline sequence and J loses 6 bases, and the interval between the two ends is 19 bases. The library was made by the immunoSEQ multiplex PCR assay. A mixture of 60 forward primers for TCR Vbeta segments and 13 reverse primers for TCR Jbeta segments was used in the multiplex PCR. A multiplex PCR assay on genomic DNA amplified the CDR3 region of rearranged TCR beta genes. On the Illumina HiSeq System, the amplified TCR beta libraries were sequenced as 87-base-pair reads. From the authors' description of their analysis: In a later analysis, 77 million or so unique TCR beta chains were counted across the 500 to 850 repertoires, and roughly 11 million of these chains were shared by at least two donors. A nearest-neighbor algorithm error-corrected the raw reads and collapsed the reads into unique sequences, merging closely related sequences to remove PCR and sequencing errors. Alignment of CDR3 sequences to IMGT reference sequences was used to assign V, D and J gene segments. For a sequence to be retained, a match of at least six nucleotides was required to both a V gene segment and a J gene segment. Rearrangements were called productive when the CDR3 lacked stop codons and stayed in frame with V and J; all others were non-productive. Following IMGT convention, CDR3 was defined as the stretch from the second conserved V-encoded cysteine up to the conserved J-encoded phenylalanine. The earlier analysis of 587 of the donors excluded sequences that lacked an unambiguous match to a single V gene segment. In an earlier analysis of 587 of the donors, V segments were called functional above 56.7% productive rearrangements and were called segregating when the between-donor standard deviation exceeded 5%. To diagnose cytomegalovirus status from the catalog of TCR beta chain sequences, a statistical classification framework was built. In a later analysis, TCR nucleotide sequences were compared against IMGT/GENE-DB human TR gene sequences so that V and J genes could be assigned. In a later analysis, CDR3 sequences and most-parsimonious VDJ recombination scenarios were assigned using the TCRdist pipeline. In a later analysis, each TCR beta chain was defined by its CDR3 amino acid sequence together with its V-gene family, and reads lacking a unique V-gene family were excluded. A later analysis removed several hundred highly shared, low-generation-probability nucleotide sequences to deal with suspected cross-contamination and a sequencing artifact. In a later analysis, a clonal expansion index for each public chain was calculated from normalized within-repertoire ranks of inferred template counts. A later analysis computed generation probabilities with a VDJ recombination model fitted to out-of-frame rearrangements, and checked the results against IGoR. In a later analysis, TCR-TCR, TCR-HLA and TCR-CMV co-occurrence was scored with hypergeometric tests, and a repertoire-size bias correction was applied to TCR pairs. To estimate false discovery rates, a later analysis permuted the HLA or CMV assignments 20 times. In a later analysis, co-occurring TCRs were grouped with DBSCAN, and TCRdist sequence similarity was added when clustering was performed within HLA-allele-positive subsets. Co-occurrence clustering excluded repertoires with fewer than 30,000 or more than 120,000 public chains, plus five with anomalous nucleotide sharing. TCRdb stores this immuneACCESS table with in-frame sequences only. Part of the clones is absent; in the studies checked, under half of the shortfall reflects unresolved V genes, and no reason is known for the rest. Clone size and V and J calls were adopted from that table, with D and trimming inferred from the DNA. The sample profile shows fewer than 200,000 clones; around 73% of them were found once. Clones ranked in the top ten supply under 2.5% of the sample.

The investigation overall reported the following: An earlier analysis of approximately 540 of the donors showed that most TCR beta V segments appeared in productive rearrangements either about 90% or about 30% of the time, which broadly matched IMGT annotations. Specific HLA alleles were associated with 16,951 TCR beta sequences at a false discovery rate of 0.05 in a later analysis. Most TCR sequences were observed very rarely across donors, whereas some public TCRs were present in many individuals. In a later genetic analysis, a missense DCLRE1C variant was associated with V-gene and J-gene trimming of TCR beta chains, and the association was replicated in an independent cohort. The classifier was reported to diagnose cytomegalovirus status with high specificity and sensitivity in both the original and validation cohorts. A further reported finding was that TCR beta sequences accurately predicted the HLA-A and HLA-B alleles for most subjects in the first cohort. Several of the top co-occurrence clusters appeared to be linked to parvovirus B19, influenza, CMV and Epstein-Barr virus, according to a later analysis. Compared with equally common non-associated chains, HLA-associated TCR beta chains in a later analysis were more clonally expanded and had lower generation probabilities. The authors suggested that the approach could potentially be extended to other disease states and immunological phenotypes. CMV serostatus was the only immune exposure information available for the cohort. A few of the identified cytomegalovirus-associated TCR beta chains were confirmed in vitro to be specific for cytomegalovirus antigens. In a later analysis, TCR association rates were found to vary across HLA loci, with the most associated TCRs seen for DRB1 alleles and the fewest for HLA-C alleles. When HLA alleles, especially DR and DQ, strongly co-occurred, attributing TCR associations to individual alleles was difficult. Some IMGT-functional V segments, including TRBV6-2 and TRBV6-3, could not be distinguished by the 87-base-pair reads and were therefore excluded. Because HLA typing was missing for some donors at each locus, association tests included only the typed subset. A total of roughly 160 TCR beta chains were listed by the study as associated with cytomegalovirus. A later analysis found that most CMV-associated TCR beta chains appeared HLA-restricted, with HLA associations seemingly driven largely by CMV exposure. A later genetic analysis reported fewer N-insertions in productive TCRs among donors in an Asian-associated ancestry cluster than the roughly 700-donor mean. A cluster of highly shared sequence variants was judged likely to be a technical artifact of the sequencing pipeline. In this cohort, only TCR beta chains were sequenced, and detectable features were limited by the absence of alpha or paired-chain data. The earlier analysis of about 600 of the donors excluded roughly 16 rarely observed V segments, including chromosome 9 orphons, because counts were too low. Sequencing depth was assumed to be roughly uniform across donors in the presence/absence analyses, though that assumption may not hold. Linkage disequilibrium might explain the correlated functional status among segregating V segments, but an unknown experimental factor could not be excluded.

In total, 666 healthy bone marrow donors made up the cohort. At the time of sampling, all cohort members were nominally healthy, though unrecorded immune exposures were likely present. The donor tested CMV seronegative and was one of the 352 seronegative cohort members. Each donor provided a peripheral blood sample, and peripheral blood mononuclear cells were used for TCR beta sequencing. The Qiagen DNeasy Blood Extraction Kit was used to extract genomic DNA from the blood cell samples. The receptor chain draws on TRBV6-1 and TRBJ2-7, and TRBD2 may be the D gene, going by 7 matching bases. The TCR was taken from a man in his 60s in good health and CMV-seronegative. The material sequenced was PBMCs. This receptor carries the CDR3 CATSGGADGEQYF. The DNA reads TGTGCCACCTCTGGGGGGGCGGACGGCGAGCAGTACTTC.